The clone carrying this T cell receptor beta chain was recorded a few times. Using immunoSEQ multiplex PCR, the repertoire was profiled, and TCRdb retains in-frame clones only, with some absent. The table lists approximately 120,000 clones, more than 80% of them singletons. Per germline, CDR1 SGHAT and CDR2 FQNNGV. V gave up 6 bases and J gave up 0 bases, with 14 bases separating them. The CDR3 runs to 16 residues. This entry comes from a study of T cell responses to AZD1222 COVID-19 vaccine. This rearrangement joins TRBV11-2 to TRBJ2-2, with D tentatively TRBD1 (7 bases). The receptor comes from an adult who received the AZD1222 COVID-19 vaccine. The sequencing used peripheral blood, collected 28 days after the second AZD1222 dose. CDR3 loop: CASRAGGQSNTGELFF. The CDR3 DNA sequence: TGTGCCAGCAGGGCCGGGGGACAGTCGAACACCGGGGAGCTGTTTTTT.